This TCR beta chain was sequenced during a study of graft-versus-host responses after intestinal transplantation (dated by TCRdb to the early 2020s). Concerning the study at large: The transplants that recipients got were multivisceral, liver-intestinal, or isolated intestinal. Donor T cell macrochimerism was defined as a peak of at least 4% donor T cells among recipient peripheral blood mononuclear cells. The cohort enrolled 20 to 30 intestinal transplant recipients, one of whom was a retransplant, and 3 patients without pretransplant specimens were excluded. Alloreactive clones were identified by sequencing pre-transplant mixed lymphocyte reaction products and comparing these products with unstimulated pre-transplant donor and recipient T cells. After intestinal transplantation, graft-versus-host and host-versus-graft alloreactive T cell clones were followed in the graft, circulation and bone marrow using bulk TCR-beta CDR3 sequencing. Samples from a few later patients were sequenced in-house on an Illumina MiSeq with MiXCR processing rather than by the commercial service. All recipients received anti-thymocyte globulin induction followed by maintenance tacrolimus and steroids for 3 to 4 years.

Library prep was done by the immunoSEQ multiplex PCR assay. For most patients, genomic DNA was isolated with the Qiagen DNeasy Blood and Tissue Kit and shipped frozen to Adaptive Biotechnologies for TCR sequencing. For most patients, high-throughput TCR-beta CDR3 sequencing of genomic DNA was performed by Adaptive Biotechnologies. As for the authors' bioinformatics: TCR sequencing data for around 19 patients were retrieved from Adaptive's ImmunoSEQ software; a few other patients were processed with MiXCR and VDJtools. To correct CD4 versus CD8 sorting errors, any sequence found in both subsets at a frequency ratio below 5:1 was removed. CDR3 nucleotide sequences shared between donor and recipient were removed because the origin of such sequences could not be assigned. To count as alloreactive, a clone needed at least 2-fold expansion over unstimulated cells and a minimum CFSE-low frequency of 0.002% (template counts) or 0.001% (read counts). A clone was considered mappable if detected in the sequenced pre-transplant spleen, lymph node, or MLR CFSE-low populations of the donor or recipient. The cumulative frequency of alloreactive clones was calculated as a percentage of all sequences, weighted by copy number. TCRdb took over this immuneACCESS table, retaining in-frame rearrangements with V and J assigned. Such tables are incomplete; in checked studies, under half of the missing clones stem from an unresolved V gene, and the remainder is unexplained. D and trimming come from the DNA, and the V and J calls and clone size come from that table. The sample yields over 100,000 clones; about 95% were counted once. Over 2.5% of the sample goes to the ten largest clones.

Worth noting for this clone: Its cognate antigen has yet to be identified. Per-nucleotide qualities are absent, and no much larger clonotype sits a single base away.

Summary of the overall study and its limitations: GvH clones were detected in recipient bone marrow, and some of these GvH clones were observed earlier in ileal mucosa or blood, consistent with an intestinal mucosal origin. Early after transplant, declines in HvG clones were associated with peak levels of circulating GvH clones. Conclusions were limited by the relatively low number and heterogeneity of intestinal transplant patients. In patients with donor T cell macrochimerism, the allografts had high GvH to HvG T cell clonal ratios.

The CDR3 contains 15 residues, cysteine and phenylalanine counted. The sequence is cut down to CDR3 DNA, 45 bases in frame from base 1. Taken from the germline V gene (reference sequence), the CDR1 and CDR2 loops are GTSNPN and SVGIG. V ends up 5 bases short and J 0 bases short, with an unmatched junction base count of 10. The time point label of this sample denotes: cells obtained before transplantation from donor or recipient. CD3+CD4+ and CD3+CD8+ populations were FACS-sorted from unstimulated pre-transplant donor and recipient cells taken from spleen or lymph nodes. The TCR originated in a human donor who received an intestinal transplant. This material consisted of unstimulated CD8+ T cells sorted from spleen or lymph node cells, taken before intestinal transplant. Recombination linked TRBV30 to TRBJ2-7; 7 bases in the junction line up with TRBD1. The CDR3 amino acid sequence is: CAWATPRQGSYEQYF. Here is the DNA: TGTGCCTGGGCCACCCCTCGACAGGGCTCCTACGAGCAGTACTTC.